This TCR beta chain emerged from a study of cytotoxic CD8 clonotypes in ibrutinib-treated CLL. Turning to the study itself: Patients: some 11 relapsed/refractory, some 15 treatment-naive, fewer than 18 IGHV unmutated. After median roughly 68 months, roughly 15 stayed in remission, about 12 progressed; responses roughly 25 partial, 2 complete.

Concerning this clone: Its antigen is as yet unknown.

V lost 9 bases to trimming and J lost 12 bases; unmatched junction nucleotides: 6. CDR1 SEHNR and CDR2 FQNEAQ come from the germline V gene (reference sequence). CDR3 length equals 12 residues. Assay: immunoSEQ multiplex PCR; the TCRdb copy retains only in-frame clones and omits some. The sample shows about 140,000 clones, about 80% of them seen only once. Regarding the study as a whole: Patients had baseline clonality above age-matched healthy donors, and this clonality moved with circulating CD8+ T-cell counts. Stable or contracted on treatment, public clonotypes were also uncommon.

This chain joins TRBV7-9 and TRBJ2-7, with 15 bases aligning to TRBD2. Sequenced material: PBMCs, taken after 12 months of ibrutinib treatment. This clonotype was obtained from a human donor with chronic lymphocytic leukemia. In DNA, the CDR3 is TGTGCCAGTCGGACTAGCGGGAGGGCCGTGTACTTC. Translating gives CASRTSGRAVYF. Looking up the rest from reference TRBV7-9 and TRBJ2-7 gives the full variable domain: DTGVSQNPRHKITKRGQNVTFRCDPISEHNRLYWYRQTLGQGPEFLTYFQNEAQLEKSRLLSDRFSAERPKGSFSTLEIQRTEQGDSAMYLCASRTSGRAVYFGPGTRLTVT.